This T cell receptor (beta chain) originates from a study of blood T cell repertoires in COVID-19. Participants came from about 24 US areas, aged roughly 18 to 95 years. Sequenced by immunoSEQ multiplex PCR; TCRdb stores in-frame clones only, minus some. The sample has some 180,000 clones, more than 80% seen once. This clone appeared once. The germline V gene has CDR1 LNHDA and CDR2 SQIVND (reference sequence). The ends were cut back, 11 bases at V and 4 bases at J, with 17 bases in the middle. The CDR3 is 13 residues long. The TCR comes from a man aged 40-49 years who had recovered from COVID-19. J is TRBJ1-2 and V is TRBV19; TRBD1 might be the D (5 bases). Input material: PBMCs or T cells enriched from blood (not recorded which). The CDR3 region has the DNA TGTGCCGGGACGGCGGGGCCTGGCTATGGCTACACCTTC. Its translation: CAGTAGPGYGYTF.